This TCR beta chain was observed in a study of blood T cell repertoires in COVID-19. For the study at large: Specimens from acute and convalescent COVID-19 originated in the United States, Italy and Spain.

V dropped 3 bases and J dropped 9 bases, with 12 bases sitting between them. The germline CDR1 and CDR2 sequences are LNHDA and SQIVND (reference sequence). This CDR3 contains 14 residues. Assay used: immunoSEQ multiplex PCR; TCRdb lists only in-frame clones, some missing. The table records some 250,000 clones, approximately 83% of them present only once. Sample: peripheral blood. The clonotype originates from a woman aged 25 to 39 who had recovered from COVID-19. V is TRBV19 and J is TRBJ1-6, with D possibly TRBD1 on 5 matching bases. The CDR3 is CASSIPGNSSPLHF. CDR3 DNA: TGTGCCAGTAGTATCCCAGGGAATTCTTCACCCCTCCACTTT.